This T cell receptor beta chain was profiled in a study of blood T cell repertoires in COVID-19. Germline-derived CDR1 and CDR2 are DFQATT and SNEGSKA (reference sequence). V lost 3 bases and J 4 bases, leaving 9 bases between the germline ends. CDR3 size: 12 residues. Produced via immunoSEQ multiplex PCR; TCRdb's table is partial and in-frame only. The sample has about 480,000 clones; around nine tenths are singletons. The TCR comes from a middle-aged woman who had recovered from COVID-19. Sequenced input: PBMCs or T cells enriched from blood (not recorded which). The chain recombines TRBV20-1 with TRBJ1-1; D gene unclear. The CDR3 loop reads CSASLEITEAFF. CDR3 DNA sequence: TGCAGTGCTAGTCTAGAAATCACTGAAGCTTTCTTT.